A single sample gave rise to the 20 T cell receptor beta chains below, sequenced in a study of cytomegalovirus exposure and HLA in healthy donors. The PCR made use of 60 Vbeta and 13 Jbeta primers. The table came from immunoSEQ multiplex PCR; TCRdb's copy has only in-frame clones and leaves some out. This table has about 160,000 clones, roughly four fifths appearing once. Sequencing input: PBMCs. The receptors shown here come from a middle-aged woman in good health and CMV-seronegative.

This clone has a single count. CDR3 nucleotide sequence: TGTGCCATCTCCATTCAGGCCCCGAACACTGAAGCTTTCTTT. The encoded protein is CAISIQAPNTEAFF. V usage is TRBV7-6 and J usage is TRBJ1-1; D remains ambiguous. V lost 10 bases and J 1 base, leaving 16 bases between the germline ends. Per germline, CDR1 SGHVS and CDR2 FNYEAQ. The CDR3 runs 14 residues.

The chain is built from TRBV6-4 and TRBJ2-3; TRBD2 might be the D (5 bases). CDR3 length: 15 residues. The ends were cut back, 0 bases at V and 1 base at J, with 8 bases in the middle. Germline-derived CDR1 and CDR2 are MRHNA and SNTAGT. CDR3 in amino acids: CASSDSGLRTDTQYF. The CDR3 region has the DNA TGTGCCAGCAGTGACTCCGGACTTCGCACAGATACGCAGTATTTT.

This chain joins TRBV27 and TRBJ1-2, with 9 bases identical to TRBD1. Germline V gene data show CDR1 as MNHEY and CDR2 as SMNVEV (reference sequence). After removal of 3 bases from V and 6 bases from J, the junction contained 8 bases not matched to a gene. The CDR3 is 15 residues long. The CDR3 nucleotides read TGTGCCAGCAGTTTCAACGACAGGGGGGCGAATGGCTACACCTTC. This codes for CASSFNDRGANGYTF.

A few counts support this clone. This chain links TRBV28 with TRBJ1-5; D is unresolved. V was pared by 6 bases and J by 6 bases, with 15 bases between. Looked up from germline, CDR1 is MDHEN and CDR2 is SYDVKM. The CDR3 length is 14 residues. CDR3 in amino acids: CASRLVSGFQPQHF. CDR3 nucleotides: TGTGCCAGCAGGCTCGTGTCAGGCTTTCAGCCCCAGCATTTT. Based on the CDR3 plus reference TRBV28 and TRBJ1-5, the full variable domain is DVKVTQSSRYLVKRTGEKVFLECVQDMDHENMFWYRQDPGLGLRLIYFSYDVKMKEKGDIPEGYSVSREKKERFSLILESASTNQTSMYLCASRLVSGFQPQHFGDGTRLSIL.

This clone was detected once. V usage is TRBV7-9 and J usage is TRBJ2-7; D is uncertain. The CDR3 length is 12 residues. V shed 6 bases and J shed 3 bases, with 9 bases lying between them. The germline V gene has CDR1 SEHNR and CDR2 FQNEAQ (reference sequence). The DNA for the CDR3 is TGTGCCAGCAGTCGAGTTAACTACGAGCAGTACTTC. Translating it yields CASSRVNYEQYF.

The chain couples TRBV20-1 to TRBJ2-5, with 7 nucleotides matching TRBD1. The V gene's germline CDR1 is DFQATT and CDR2 SNEGSKA (reference sequence). V lost 5 bases to trimming and J lost 5 bases; unmatched junction nucleotides: 2. The CDR3 sequence is 11 residues long. The CDR3 region has the DNA TGCAGTGCTGCGACAGGGGAGACCCAGTACTTC. It translates to CSAATGETQYF.

The sample holds a few counts of this clone. The rearrangement joins TRBV7-3 to TRBJ1-1; perhaps TRBD1 as D (5 bases). Germline V gives CDR1 SGHTA, CDR2 FQGTGA. There are 15 residues in the CDR3. Between the trimmed V and J ends, which lost 3 bases and 1 base, there was a span of 12 bases. The CDR3 bases are TGTGCCAGCAGCTTTTTACTACAGGCGAACACTGAAGCTTTCTTT. Its translation: CASSFLLQANTEAFF.

V is TRBV19 and J is TRBJ2-1; TRBD1 agrees at 7 bases. This CDR3 is built from 18 residues. From germline, CDR1 is LNHDA and CDR2 SQIVND (reference sequence). The J segment lost 11 bases and the V segment lost 4 bases, leaving 23 bases of the junction unmatched. The CDR3 spells CASSTLARQGEMTLQQFF. The CDR3 bases are TGTGCCAGTAGTACGTTGGCTCGCCAGGGGGAGATGACGTTACAGCAGTTCTTC.

The chain is built from TRBV7-2 and TRBJ2-5; 11 nucleotides line up with TRBD2. Germline CDR1 reads SGHTA; CDR2 reads FQGNSA. The CDR3 sequence is 16 residues long. Trimming cost V 1 base and J 5 bases; bases outside gene matches: 6. The CDR3 region is CASSLVAGGPLETQYF. In nucleotides, the CDR3 is TGTGCCAGCAGCTTAGTAGCGGGGGGGCCTCTGGAGACCCAGTACTTC.

This rearrangement joins TRBV11-2 to TRBJ2-1; no clear D gene. The CDR3 extends over 17 amino acids. Trimming pared 3 bases from V and 0 bases from J, leaving 15 bases between. Germline CDR1 SGHAT, CDR2 FQNNGV. The CDR3 DNA sequence: TGTGCCAGCAGCTTCAACTACGGAACCTCCTCCTACAATGAGCAGTTCTTC. It codes for CASSFNYGTSSYNEQFF.

The chain combines TRBV5-1 with TRBJ2-5, with D unresolved. Trimming cost V 0 bases and J 1 base, with 7 bases left between them. The germline V gene encodes CDR1 SGHRS and CDR2 YFSETQ. The CDR3 extends over 14 amino acids. The CDR3 nucleotides read TGCGCCAGCAGCTTGGGGGCGATCCAAGAGACCCAGTACTTC. Encoded protein: CASSLGAIQETQYF.

The CDR3 DNA is TGTGCCAGTAGTACTCAGGGGTCTGGGGCCAACGTCCTGACTTTC. Translation gives CASSTQGSGANVLTF. V and J are TRBV19 and TRBJ2-6, with D possibly matching TRBD1 (6 bases). The CDR3 is 15 amino acids. The V end was cut by 4 bases, the J end by 1 base, with 8 bases between. Per germline, CDR1 LNHDA and CDR2 SQIVND (reference sequence).

This clone was counted between two and nine times. The chain links TRBV6-4 to TRBJ1-5; D possibly corresponds to TRBD1 (5 bases). The CDR3 loop spans 14 amino acids. The V gene lost 6 bases and the J gene lost 0 bases, with 9 bases spanning the gap. CDR1 and CDR2 from the germline V gene are MRHNA and SNTAGT. CDR3 in DNA: TGTGCCAGCAGACAGGTCCATAGCAATCAGCCCCAGCATTTT. Its protein is CASRQVHSNQPQHF.

This chain uses TRBV28 with TRBJ1-2, with 8 nucleotides matching TRBD1. Trimming removed 3 bases from V and 8 bases from J; junction bases left unmatched: 14. Germline CDR1 reads MDHEN; CDR2 reads SYDVKM. The length of the CDR3 is 16 residues. CDR3 in amino acids: CASSFRAYAGGQGYTF. The CDR3, as DNA: TGTGCCAGCAGTTTCAGGGCCTATGCAGGGGGCCAAGGCTACACCTTC.

The rearrangement uses TRBV2 and TRBJ2-2; a weak D match, TRBD2 (6 bases). Trimming shortened V by 5 bases and J by 5 bases, and 12 bases separated the two germline ends. The length of the CDR3 is 14 residues. In germline, CDR1 is SNHLY, CDR2 FYNNEI. CDR3 residues: CASSKLAQTGELFF. CDR3 coding DNA: TGTGCCAGCAGTAAACTAGCTCAAACCGGGGAGCTGTTTTTT.

The V call is TRBV6-1, the J call TRBJ1-5; maybe TRBD1 (5 bases). The CDR3 is made up of 15 amino acids. Germline loops: CDR1 MNHNS, CDR2 SASEGT. The V end lost 0 bases, the J end lost 7 bases, and 13 bases lay between the germline ends. This CDR3 is CASSEAGGWGQPQHF. The CDR3 bases are TGTGCCAGCAGTGAAGCGGGGGGGTGGGGACAGCCCCAGCATTTT.

The CDR3 DNA sequence: TGTGCCAGCAGTCCTAACACAGGTTTGAAGAACACTGAAGCTTTCTTT. It translates to CASSPNTGLKNTEAFF. This chain uses TRBV25-1 with TRBJ1-1; weak D call: TRBD1 (5 bases). CDR3 length equals 16 residues. Per germline, CDR1 MGHDK and CDR2 SYGVNS. V shed 5 bases and J shed 1 base, with 17 bases lying between them. The whole variable domain, filled in from reference TRBV25-1 and TRBJ1-1, reads EADIYQTPRYLVIGTGKKITLECSQTMGHDKMYWYQQDPGMELHLIHYSYGVNSTEKGDLSSESTVSRIRTEHFPLTLESARPSHTSQYLCASSPNTGLKNTEAFFGQGTRLTVV.

The CDR3 loop reads CASSHQLAGVNEQFF. The CDR3 coding sequence is TGTGCCAGCAGCCACCAACTAGCGGGGGTCAATGAGCAGTTCTTC. This chain links TRBV14 with TRBJ2-1, with 11 bases lining up with TRBD2. This CDR3 is built from 15 residues. V dropped 3 bases and J dropped 6; count of bases not matched to a gene: 4. CDR1 SGHDN and CDR2 FVKESK come from the germline V gene.

The chain links TRBV5-1 to TRBJ1-1; no clear D gene. The CDR3 is made up of 15 amino acids. Germline loops: CDR1 SGHRS, CDR2 YFSETQ. Trimming took 6 bases from V and 5 from J, leaving 20 bases between them. The chain's CDR3 is CASTQDSIGLTEAFF. CDR3 coding DNA: TGCGCCAGCACCCAGGACTCTATTGGGTTGACTGAAGCTTTCTTT.

This chain connects TRBV4-1 to TRBJ2-5; 13 bases agree with TRBD2. Trimming cost V 1 base and J 4 bases; bases outside gene matches: 12. CDR1 MGHRA and CDR2 YSYEKL come from the germline V gene. This CDR3 contains 19 residues. As DNA, the CDR3 is TGCGCCAGCAGCCAAGTTTGGACTAGCGGGGGCCGTCTCGTAGAGACCCAGTACTTC. Translation gives CASSQVWTSGGRLVETQYF.